Sequencing of this TCR beta chain was carried out in a study of T-cell memory formation after mild COVID-19. TCRdb independently ran MiXCR on the 5' RACE reads; one entry per CDR3 protein. The sample includes under 450,000 distinct CDR3 sequences, more than 20% of them seen just once. This clonotype was found a few times. Germline CDR1 and CDR2: SGHRS and YFSETQ. With 4 bases removed from V and 5 bases from J, the gap between germline ends came to 19 bases. This CDR3 spans 15 amino acids. The chain recombines TRBV5-1 with TRBJ2-7; D not resolved. The sequencing sample was made of PBMCs or a T cell subset sorted from them (not recorded which). The clonotype comes from a man between 18 and 29 years old who had mild COVID-19 (a few samples of this study predate the infection). Cell type and time point are not known. Written as DNA, the CDR3 is TGCGCCAGCAGCCCCCCGGCCCGTGGGTCCCACGAGCAGTACTTC. Protein sequence: CASSPPARGSHEQYF.